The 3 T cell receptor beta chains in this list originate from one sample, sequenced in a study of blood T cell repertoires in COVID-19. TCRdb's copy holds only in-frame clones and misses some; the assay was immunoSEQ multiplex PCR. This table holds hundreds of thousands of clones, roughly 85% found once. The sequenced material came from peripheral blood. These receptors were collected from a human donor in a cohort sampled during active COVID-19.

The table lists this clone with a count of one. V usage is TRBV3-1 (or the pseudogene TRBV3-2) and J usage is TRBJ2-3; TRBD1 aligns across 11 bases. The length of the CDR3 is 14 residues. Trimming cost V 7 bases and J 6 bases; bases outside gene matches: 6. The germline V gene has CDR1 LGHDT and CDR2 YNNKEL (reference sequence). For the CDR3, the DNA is TGTGCCAGCACTCTAGGACAGGGGGCCGATACGCAGTATTTT. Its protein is CASTLGQGADTQYF.

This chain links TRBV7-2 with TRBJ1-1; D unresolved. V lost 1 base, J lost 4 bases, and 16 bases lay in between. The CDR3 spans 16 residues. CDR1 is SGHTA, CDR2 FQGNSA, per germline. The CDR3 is CASSLERGRPATEAFF. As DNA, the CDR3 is TGTGCCAGCAGCTTAGAGCGGGGTAGGCCCGCCACTGAAGCTTTCTTT.

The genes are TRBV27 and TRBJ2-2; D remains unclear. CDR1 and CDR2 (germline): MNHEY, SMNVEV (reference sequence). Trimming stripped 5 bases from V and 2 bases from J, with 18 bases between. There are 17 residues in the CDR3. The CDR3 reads CASSLALSRTNTGELFF. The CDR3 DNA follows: TGTGCCAGCAGTCTCGCCCTGTCCCGAACTAACACCGGGGAGCTGTTTTTT.